Below, 23 T cell receptor beta chains from the same sample are listed, as sequenced in a study of patients and donors after allogeneic stem cell transplantation. One entry per CDR3 protein results from TCRdb running MiXCR on the RT-PCR reads. The data show about 960,000 distinct CDR3 sequences, around 17% seen once. Source material: blood, either unsorted or a sorted T cell fraction (not recorded which). These receptors were obtained from a human donor who was either an allogeneic HSCT recipient or a stem cell or donor lymphocyte infusion donor (not recorded which). It is not recorded whose cells these are; they may come from a transplant donor.

V gene TRBV9 combines with J gene TRBJ2-7, with D possibly being TRBD2 (5 bases). The V gene's germline CDR1 is SGDLS and CDR2 YYNGEE. The V and J ends lost 3 bases and 6 bases respectively, with 10 bases between them. This CDR3 comprises 12 residues. In nucleotides, the CDR3 is TGTGCCAGCAGCGGGCAGACTATCGAGCAGTACTTC. As protein: CASSGQTIEQYF.

The rearrangement links TRBV24-1 to TRBJ2-3, with 14 bases fitting TRBD2. This CDR3 is 19 amino acids long. J gave up 4 bases and V 3 bases, and 11 bases lay outside the gene matches. The germline gives CDR1 KGHDR, CDR2 SFDVKD. CDR3 in DNA: TGTGCCACCAGTGATGGCCCGGGACTAGCGGGAGCGTTCCCAGATACGCAGTATTTT. As protein: CATSDGPGLAGAFPDTQYF.

This clonotype was counted only a few times. The chain employs TRBV20-1 and TRBJ2-3, with 9 bases lining up with TRBD2. The germline V gene has CDR1 DFQATT and CDR2 SNEGSKA (reference sequence). V shed 6 bases, J shed 1 base, and the junction held 2 bases outside the gene matches. This CDR3 region has 13 residues. In DNA, the CDR3 is TGCAGTGCGACTAGCGGCGGCACAGATACGCAGTATTTT. It encodes CSATSGGTDTQYF.

V is TRBV24-1 and J is TRBJ1-1; D remains ambiguous. V was trimmed by 7 bases and J by 6 bases, leaving 8 bases between them. The CDR3 loop spans 11 amino acids. Germline values: CDR1 KGHDR, CDR2 SFDVKD. The CDR3 loop reads CATSAPPEAFF. The CDR3 nucleotides are TGTGCCACCAGCGCCCCCCCTGAAGCTTTCTTT.

This chain joins TRBV3-1 and TRBJ2-5, with TRBD2 matching over 8 bases. The CDR3 has 15 residues. Trimming took 8 bases from V and 6 from J; bases not matched to a gene: 14. Germline V gene data show CDR1 as LGHDT and CDR2 as YNNKEL (reference sequence). The CDR3 bases are TGTGCCAGCGGCCGGAGCGGGAGCGTGGAACAGACCCAGTACTTC. Translation gives CASGRSGSVEQTQYF.

In this sample, this clonotype turned up a few times. The chain uses TRBV12-3 or TRBV12-4 and TRBJ2-7; 10 bases are shared with TRBD2. V dropped 3 bases and J dropped 8; count of bases not matched to a gene: 10. The CDR3 extends over 15 amino acids. CDR3 amino acids: CASSLVSSGRKKQYF. In nucleotides, the CDR3 is TGTGCCAGCAGTTTGGTGTCTAGCGGGAGAAAAAAGCAGTACTTC.

This clonotype came up many times. This chain links TRBV7-2 with TRBJ2-1; 9 bases match TRBD2. The germline V gene encodes CDR1 SGHTA and CDR2 FQGNSA. The CDR3 covers 16 residues. J was trimmed by 7 bases and V by 5 bases; bases with no gene match: 12. Here the CDR3 reads CASSPRKAGGLNEQFF. The CDR3, as DNA: TGTGCCAGCAGCCCCCGGAAAGCGGGAGGATTAAATGAGCAGTTCTTC.

This chain uses TRBV20-1 with TRBJ1-6, with 7 bases matching TRBD1. The germline V gene encodes CDR1 DFQATT and CDR2 SNEGSKA (reference sequence). Trimming removed 6 bases from V and 8 bases from J; junction bases left unmatched: 13. The CDR3 spans 15 residues. The CDR3 region is CSAPPRQGRDSPLHF. The CDR3 coding sequence is TGCAGTGCACCCCCCCGACAGGGAAGGGATTCACCCCTCCACTTT.

At least ten counts were recorded for this clonotype. V usage is TRBV13 and J usage is TRBJ1-2, with TRBD1 identical over 7 bases. The CDR3 is 13 amino acids. J lost 4 bases, V lost 6 bases, and 5 bases had no gene match. CDR1 and CDR2 (germline): PRHDT, FYEKMQ (reference sequence). CDR3 bases: TGTGCCAGCAGTTCCGGGACAGCCTATGGCTACACCTTC. As protein: CASSSGTAYGYTF.

This clonotype was seen more than once but under ten times. The chain carries TRBV20-1 and TRBJ2-7; 10 nucleotides line up with TRBD1. This CDR3 has 14 residues. The germline gives CDR1 DFQATT, CDR2 SNEGSKA (reference sequence). V trimming: 4 bases; J trimming: 2 bases; junction bases outside the gene matches: 5. DNA of the CDR3: TGCAGTGCTACGAGGGACAGGGGACCCTACGAGCAGTACTTC. It translates to CSATRDRGPYEQYF.

This clonotype was seen a handful of times. The rearrangement uses TRBV27 and TRBJ2-5, with a weak D call TRBD2 (5 bases). V lost 0 bases and J lost 7, with 12 bases in between. The CDR3 consists of 14 residues. CDR1 is MNHEY, CDR2 SMNVEV, per germline (reference sequence). Here the CDR3 reads CASSLSSGEATQYF. The CDR3 DNA sequence: TGTGCCAGCAGTTTATCGTCCGGGGAAGCGACCCAGTACTTC.

This clonotype was seen only a few times. The gene calls are TRBV2 and TRBJ1-1, with no clear D. V lost 2 bases and J 1 base, leaving 5 bases between the germline ends. Per the germline V gene, CDR1 is SNHLY and CDR2 is FYNNEI. The CDR3 sequence is 13 residues long. The CDR3: CASSEYTNTEAFF. The CDR3 DNA sequence: TGTGCCAGCAGTGAATACACGAACACTGAAGCTTTCTTT.

In its sample, this clonotype was seen a few times. The V gene is TRBV7-2, the J gene TRBJ2-3; 9 bases align to TRBD2. V dropped 3 bases and J dropped 5; count of bases not matched to a gene: 6. The germline V gene has CDR1 SGHTA and CDR2 FQGNSA. The CDR3 consists of 15 residues. The CDR3 DNA reads TGTGCCAGCAGCTTCCGCGGGGGGGCGAAAGATACGCAGTATTTT. It translates to CASSFRGGAKDTQYF.

This chain joins TRBV9 and TRBJ1-1; D not resolved. V was cut by 0 bases and J by 1 base, with 7 bases left in between. CDR3 size: 14 residues. Germline assignment: CDR1 SGDLS and CDR2 YYNGEE. CDR3 bases: TGTGCCAGCAGCGTAGTTGCGGGGAACACTGAAGCTTTCTTT. Residues: CASSVVAGNTEAFF.

The chain has TRBV12-5 and TRBJ2-5, with a possible D match to TRBD2 (6 bases). The CDR3 length is 16 residues. V was cut by 2 bases and J by 5 bases, with 18 bases left in between. Germline CDR1 reads LGHNT; CDR2 reads FRNRAP. This CDR3 reads CASGLTGGRAGETQYF. CDR3 nucleotide sequence: TGTGCTAGTGGTTTGACTGGCGGCAGGGCGGGGGAGACCCAGTACTTC. Full variable domain (outside the CDR3, taken from reference TRBV12-5 and TRBJ2-5): DARVTQTPRHKVTEMGQEVTMRCQPILGHNTVFWYRQTMMQGLELLAYFRNRAPLDDSGMPKDRFSAEMPDATLATLKIQPSEPRDSAVYFCASGLTGGRAGETQYFGPGTRLLVL.

The chain links TRBV12-3 or TRBV12-4 to TRBJ1-3; tentatively, D is TRBD1 (5 bases). Trimming removed 7 bases from V and 0 bases from J, with 10 bases in between. The CDR3 covers 14 residues. CDR3 DNA sequence: TGTGCCAGCACTATAGACAGCTCTGGAAACACCATATATTTT. It codes for CASTIDSSGNTIYF.

V usage is TRBV10-3 and J usage is TRBJ2-1; 9 nucleotides match TRBD2. This CDR3 comprises 16 residues. Unmatched junction bases numbered 11, after V lost 2 bases and J lost 9 bases. CDR1 and CDR2 from the germline V gene are ENHRY and SYGVKD. The CDR3 loop reads CAISEPRPGLAAEQFF. In DNA, the CDR3 is TGTGCCATCAGTGAGCCTAGACCGGGACTAGCAGCTGAGCAGTTCTTC.

This clonotype was seen a handful of times. The chain is built from TRBV7-2 and TRBJ1-1; TRBD1 aligns across 7 bases. The germline CDR1 and CDR2 sequences are SGHTA and FQGNSA. J was trimmed by 4 bases and V by 5 bases; bases with no gene match: 7. The CDR3 totals 14 residues. In DNA form, the CDR3 reads TGTGCCAGCAGCCCCCCGACAGGGCCCACTGAAGCTTTCTTT. Its protein is CASSPPTGPTEAFF.

This clonotype was observed a handful of times. The chain combines TRBV2 with TRBJ2-3, with 7 nucleotides matching TRBD1. Germline-derived CDR1 and CDR2 are SNHLY and FYNNEI. With V trimmed by 5 bases and J by 4 bases, 12 bases remained unmatched. The CDR3 runs 16 residues. The CDR3 loop reads CASSIQGTAYSDTQYF. In nucleotides, the CDR3 is TGTGCCAGCAGTATTCAAGGGACAGCATATTCAGATACGCAGTATTTT.

The table lists this clonotype with a few counts. This rearrangement joins TRBV20-1 to TRBJ2-5; D not resolved. Germline V gene sequence: CDR1 DFQATT, CDR2 SNEGSKA (reference sequence). The V gene lost 6 bases and the J gene lost 5 bases, with 22 bases spanning the gap. CDR3 length equals 15 residues. The CDR3, as DNA: TGCAGTGCCCGGTCTCTCGATCAGTCGGGCGAGACCCAGTACTTC. It translates to CSARSLDQSGETQYF.

This clonotype showed up just a few times. V and J are TRBV6-2 or TRBV6-3 and TRBJ1-1; TRBD1 matches 8 bases. This CDR3 contains 13 residues. Germline values: CDR1 MNHEY, CDR2 SVGEGT. J gave up 5 bases and V 7 bases, and 6 bases lay outside the gene matches. CDR3 DNA sequence: TGTGCCAGCAATCCCAGGGGGCAAACTGAAGCTTTCTTT. This codes for CASNPRGQTEAFF.

The V and J genes are TRBV27 and TRBJ2-1; TRBD1 aligns across 12 bases. V was clipped by 6 bases and J by 9 bases; unmatched bases: 6. The CDR3 extends over 14 amino acids. In germline, CDR1 is MNHEY, CDR2 SMNVEV (reference sequence). The CDR3 here is CASRAGTGGLEQFF. CDR3 bases: TGTGCCAGCAGGGCCGGGACAGGGGGCCTTGAGCAGTTCTTC.

This sequence joins TRBV5-1 and TRBJ2-1; the D is unclear. The CDR3 spans 14 residues. Per the germline V gene, CDR1 is SGHRS and CDR2 is YFSETQ. The V end was cut by 6 bases, the J end by 0 bases, with 10 bases between. The chain's CDR3 is CASTVESSYNEQFF. In DNA form, the CDR3 reads TGCGCCAGCACCGTTGAAAGCTCCTACAATGAGCAGTTCTTC.